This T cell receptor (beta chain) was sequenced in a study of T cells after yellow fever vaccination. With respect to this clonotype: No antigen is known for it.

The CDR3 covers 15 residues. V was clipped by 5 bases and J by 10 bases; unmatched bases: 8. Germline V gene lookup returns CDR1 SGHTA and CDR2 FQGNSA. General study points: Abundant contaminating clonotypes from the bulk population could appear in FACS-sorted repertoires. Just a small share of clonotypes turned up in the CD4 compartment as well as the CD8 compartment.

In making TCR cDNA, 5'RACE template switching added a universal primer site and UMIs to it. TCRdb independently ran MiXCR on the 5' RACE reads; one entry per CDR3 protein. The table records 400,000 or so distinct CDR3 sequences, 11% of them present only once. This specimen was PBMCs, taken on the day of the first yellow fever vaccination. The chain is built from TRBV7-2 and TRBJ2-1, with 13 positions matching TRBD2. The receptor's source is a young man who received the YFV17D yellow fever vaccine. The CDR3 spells CASSPTSGGPGEQFF. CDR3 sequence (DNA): TGTGCCAGCAGCCCGACTAGCGGGGGGCCAGGGGAGCAGTTCTTC. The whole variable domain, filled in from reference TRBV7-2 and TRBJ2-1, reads GAGVSQSPSNKVTEKGKDVELRCDPISGHTALYWYRQSLGQGLEFLIYFQGNSAPDKSGLPSDRFSAERTGGSVSTLTIQRTQQEDSAVYLCASSPTSGGPGEQFFGPGTRLTVL.